Below, 31 T cell receptor beta chains from the same sample are listed, as sequenced in a study of T cell repertoires in ileal Crohn's disease. Method: immunoSEQ multiplex PCR; TCRdb's copy keeps in-frame clones and lacks some. Of some 390 clones detected, roughly four fifths appear once; the ten largest clones hold about 10%. Surgical specimens yielded lamina propria lymphocytes, which were density-gradient separated and then sorted. The source material was CD4+ T cells sorted from the ileum. These receptors all come from an adult with Crohn's disease.

The CDR3 DNA is TGTGCCAGCAGTCCAAGCGGGGTGGGAGAGACCCAGTACTTC. It codes for CASSPSGVGETQYF. The chain carries TRBV11-2 and TRBJ2-5; 7 bases map to TRBD2. V trimming: 6 bases; J trimming: 4 bases; junction bases outside the gene matches: 8. Germline lookup yields CDR1 SGHAT and CDR2 FQNNGV. This CDR3 has 14 residues. The variable domain in full, with the rest retrieved from reference TRBV11-2 and TRBJ2-5, is EAGVAQSPRYKIIEKRQSVAFWCNPISGHATLYWYQQILGQGPKLLIQFQNNGVVDDSQLPKDRFSAERLKGVDSTLKIQPAKLEDSAVYLCASSPSGVGETQYFGPGTRLLVL.

The rearrangement links TRBV28 to TRBJ1-2, with D uncertain. V was shortened by 3 bases and J by 3 bases, with 5 bases between the two germline ends. There are 12 residues in the CDR3. The germline V gene encodes CDR1 MDHEN and CDR2 SYDVKM. The CDR3 loop is CASSFVDYGYTF. Written as DNA, the CDR3 is TGTGCCAGCAGTTTCGTTGACTATGGCTACACCTTC.

The V call is TRBV28, the J call TRBJ1-2, with 8 bases matching TRBD1. CDR1 and CDR2 (germline): MDHEN, SYDVKM. This CDR3 contains 15 residues. V lost 7 bases to trimming and J lost 1 base; unmatched junction nucleotides: 8. CDR3 bases: TGTGCCAGCATCCCGTCAGGGGGCAGTAACTATGGCTACACCTTC. It is translated as CASIPSGGSNYGYTF.

The chain carries TRBV10-3 and TRBJ2-7; 9 bases are shared with TRBD1. V was pared by 3 bases and J by 3 bases, with 6 bases of the junction left unmatched. Germline-derived CDR1 and CDR2 are ENHRY and SYGVKD. This CDR3 spans 15 amino acids. Here the CDR3 reads CAISDPGQGYYEQYF. CDR3 nucleotide sequence: TGTGCCATCAGTGACCCGGGACAGGGATACTACGAGCAGTACTTC.

The rearrangement joins TRBV7-8 to TRBJ2-7; 10 bases line up with TRBD1. The CDR3 is 14 amino acids. Germline assignment: CDR1 SGHVS and CDR2 FQNEAQ. Trimming cost V 3 bases and J 10 bases; bases outside gene matches: 9. The CDR3 loop is CASSFTQDRGGQYF. CDR3 DNA sequence: TGTGCCAGCAGCTTTACCCAGGACAGGGGGGGTCAGTACTTC.

The chain carries TRBV2 and TRBJ1-1, with 8 nucleotides matching TRBD1. V dropped 6 bases and J dropped 5; count of bases not matched to a gene: 11. The CDR3 is 15 residues long. Germline lookup yields CDR1 SNHLY and CDR2 FYNNEI. Written as DNA, the CDR3 is TGTGCCAGCAGGCCCGAGATGACAGGGGTGACTGAAGCTTTCTTT. Residues: CASRPEMTGVTEAFF.

The V call is TRBV19, the J call TRBJ2-2, with a weak D call TRBD1 (6 bases). The CDR3 is 15 amino acids. The V end lost 5 bases, the J end lost 0 bases, and 10 bases lay between the germline ends. CDR1 is LNHDA and CDR2 is SQIVND in the germline V gene (reference sequence). The CDR3 DNA sequence: TGTGCCAGTAGTTTCGACAGGCCGAACACCGGGGAGCTGTTTTTT. The encoded protein is CASSFDRPNTGELFF.

The gene calls are TRBV10-1 and TRBJ1-2; D call uncertain. Trimming took off 5 bases at V and 4 bases at J, with 14 bases between the two ends. This CDR3 is built from 14 residues. Germline V gives CDR1 WNHNN, CDR2 SYGVQD (reference sequence). The CDR3 nucleotides are TGCGCCAGCAGTCGAGCGCGAAAGACCTATGGCTACACCTTC. Translation gives CASSRARKTYGYTF.

The chain joins TRBV19 to TRBJ1-2; D remains unclear. V shed 5 bases and J shed 8 bases, with 12 bases lying between them. Per germline, CDR1 LNHDA and CDR2 SQIVND (reference sequence). The CDR3 contains 12 residues. Written as DNA, the CDR3 is TGTGCCAGTAGTCTCGAGGTCGGCGGCTACACCTTC. It yields the protein CASSLEVGGYTF. The complete variable domain, with remaining parts taken from reference TRBV19 and TRBJ1-2, reads DGGITQSPKYLFRKEGQNVTLSCEQNLNHDAMYWYRQDPGQGLRLIYYSQIVNDFQKGDIAEGYSVSREKKESFPLTVTSAQKNPTAFYLCASSLEVGGYTFGSGTRLTVV.

This clone was found a few times. The DNA for the CDR3 is TGTGCCAGCAGTTTACTCCGGGGATGGAACACCATATATTTT. This codes for CASSLLRGWNTIYF. J is TRBJ1-3 and V is TRBV28; unclear D gene. The germline V gene encodes CDR1 MDHEN and CDR2 SYDVKM. V was trimmed by 2 bases and J by 7 bases, leaving 12 bases between them. The CDR3 extends over 14 amino acids. The whole variable domain, remainder taken from reference TRBV28 and TRBJ1-3, is DVKVTQSSRYLVKRTGEKVFLECVQDMDHENMFWYRQDPGLGLRLIYFSYDVKMKEKGDIPEGYSVSREKKERFSLILESASTNQTSMYLCASSLLRGWNTIYFGEGSWLTVV.

This clone was recorded once. The chain employs TRBV18 and TRBJ1-2; 7 nucleotides align to TRBD1. V shed 3 bases and J 6 bases; nucleotides not matched to a gene: 10. The CDR3 is 15 amino acids. CDR1 is KGHSH, CDR2 LQKENI, per germline. The CDR3 nucleotides are TGTGCCAGCTCACCCCGGGACAGCCTCGGTCATGGCTACACCTTC. Translation: CASSPRDSLGHGYTF.

The chain uses TRBV7-6 and TRBJ2-1; 9 bases are a match to TRBD2. V shed 0 bases and J 9 bases; nucleotides not matched to a gene: 12. The germline CDR1 and CDR2 sequences are SGHVS and FNYEAQ. This CDR3 contains 17 residues. CDR3 bases: TGTGCCAGCAGCTTAGCGCCCGGGGGCGGGGGGGCCCGTGAGCAGTTCTTC. Its protein is CASSLAPGGGGAREQFF.

The chain employs TRBV27 and TRBJ1-3; possibly TRBD1 for D (6 bases). This CDR3 is 12 amino acids long. Germline CDR1 reads MNHEY; CDR2 reads SMNVEV (reference sequence). Trimming cost V 8 bases and J 2 bases, with 7 bases left between them. Here the CDR3 reads CASWTAGNTIYF. CDR3 DNA: TGTGCCAGCTGGACAGCTGGAAACACCATATATTTT.

Worth noting for this clone: Other DNA sequences from this sample encode an identical CDR3 as well. The V gene is TRBV5-4, the J gene TRBJ2-5; the D is unclear. CDR1 and CDR2 (germline): SGHNT, YYREEE (reference sequence). CDR3 size: 12 residues. The V end lost 2 bases, the J end lost 2 bases, and 4 bases lay between the germline ends. CDR3 bases: TGTGCCAGCAGCTTTTCACAAGAGACCCAGTACTTC. Its protein product is CASSFSQETQYF.

The chain is built from TRBV5-5 and TRBJ2-5, with 9 bases identical to TRBD1. From germline, CDR1 is SGHKS and CDR2 YYEKEE (reference sequence). V was pared by 1 base and J by 3 bases, with 10 bases of the junction left unmatched. The CDR3 contains 17 residues. The CDR3 loop reads CASSLPRPGQGEETQYF. The DNA for the CDR3 is TGTGCCAGCAGCTTGCCCCGACCGGGACAGGGAGAAGAGACCCAGTACTTC.

The rearrangement links TRBV12-5 to TRBJ2-5; 9 nucleotides agree with TRBD1. CDR1 and CDR2 (germline): LGHNT, FRNRAP. CDR3 length equals 16 residues. J lost 5 bases, V lost 1 base, and 8 bases had no gene match. The CDR3 DNA follows: TGTGCTAGTGGTTTGGCCACGGGACAGGGCACGGAGACCCAGTACTTC. Its protein is CASGLATGQGTETQYF.

The chain is built from TRBV29-1 and TRBJ2-5, with a weak D call TRBD1 (6 bases). This CDR3 is 12 amino acids long. Germline values: CDR1 SQVTM, CDR2 ANQGSEA. V was cut by 7 bases and J by 1 base, with 10 bases left in between. The chain's CDR3 is CSARTAQETQYF. As DNA, the CDR3 is TGCAGCGCCCGGACAGCCCAAGAGACCCAGTACTTC.

Sample share makes this clone hyperexpanded. The V call is TRBV6-5, the J call TRBJ1-1; D is possibly TRBD1 (5 bases). Between the trimmed V and J ends, which lost 4 bases and 12 bases, there was a span of 12 bases. This CDR3 is built from 11 residues. CDR1 is MNHEY, CDR2 SVGAGI, per germline. In DNA form, the CDR3 reads TGTGCCAGCAGTTCTAGGACATTAACTTTCTTT. As protein: CASSSRTLTFF.

This chain uses TRBV18 with TRBJ2-7, with D possibly matching TRBD1 (6 bases). Trimming took off 5 bases at V and 7 bases at J, with 15 bases between the two ends. The V gene's germline CDR1 is KGHSH and CDR2 LQKENI. The CDR3 runs to 13 residues. CDR3 protein: CASSNNRDLEQYV. The CDR3 DNA follows: TGTGCCAGCTCAAACAACAGGGATTTAGAGCAGTACGTC.

The chain carries TRBV5-4 and TRBJ1-2, with TRBD1 matching 8 bases. The V gene end was trimmed by 4 bases and the J gene end by 4 bases; junction bases not matched to a gene: 12. The germline gives CDR1 SGHNT, CDR2 YYREEE (reference sequence). The CDR3 is 16 residues long. The CDR3, as DNA: TGTGCCAGCAGCCCCGGGACAGGAAGGTCACTCTATGGCTACACCTTC. Translation gives CASSPGTGRSLYGYTF.

This sequence joins TRBV9 and TRBJ2-2; D possibly corresponds to TRBD1 (6 bases). Germline loops: CDR1 SGDLS, CDR2 YYNGEE. This CDR3 contains 14 residues. V lost 7 bases to trimming and J lost 6 bases, with 16 bases between them. Here the CDR3 DNA reads TGTGCCAGCTCACTACAGGGTACGGCCGGGGAGCTGTTTTTT. It translates to CASSLQGTAGELFF.

The chain uses TRBV5-1 and TRBJ1-1; weak D call: TRBD1 (5 bases). The V gene lost 3 bases and the J gene lost 1 base, with 16 bases spanning the gap. Germline V gives CDR1 SGHRS, CDR2 YFSETQ. CDR3 length equals 16 residues. The CDR3 sequence: CASSSRGVAGNTEAFF. The DNA of the CDR3 is TGCGCCAGCAGCTCCCGGGGGGTAGCGGGGAACACTGAAGCTTTCTTT.

The chain combines TRBV29-1 with TRBJ1-2, with 9 bases identical to TRBD1. CDR3 length: 13 residues. Per germline, CDR1 SQVTM and CDR2 ANQGSEA. The trim removed 4 bases at V and 8 bases at J, leaving 8 bases unmatched. DNA of the CDR3: TGCAGCGTTGTACGGACAGGGGTGGAGGGCTACACCTTC. Protein sequence: CSVVRTGVEGYTF.

The chain joins TRBV6-1 to TRBJ2-7, with 10 bases that match TRBD1. The trim removed 7 bases at V and 6 bases at J, leaving 9 bases unmatched. CDR1 and CDR2 (germline): MNHNS, SASEGT. The CDR3 is 14 amino acids. The chain's CDR3 is CASNRDRGLTEQYV. In DNA, the CDR3 is TGTGCCAGCAACCGGGACAGGGGCCTCACCGAGCAGTACGTC.

The chain combines TRBV5-4 with TRBJ2-4, with TRBD2 matching over 8 bases. The CDR3 covers 15 residues. Germline V CDR1 and CDR2: SGHNT, YYREEE (reference sequence). V shed 7 bases and J 8 bases; nucleotides not matched to a gene: 14. CDR3 coding DNA: TGTGCCAGCTCCCCCCTCCCACCCGGGGGGGACATTCAGTACTTC. This encodes CASSPLPPGGDIQYF.

This clone was detected only a few times. Given the absence of the conserved phenylalanine or tryptophan at the CDR3 end, a read error is likely. The DNA is left out, because the CDR3 cannot be placed on it with certainty; the CDR3 is given as TCRdb lists it. This sequence joins TRBV11-2 and TRBJ1-6; TRBD1 reflects the table's D call only, with no check against the DNA. Germline V gene data show CDR1 as SGHAT and CDR2 as FQNNGV. The CDR3 contains 13 residues when both ends are counted. CDR3 sequence reads: CASSLGPDREWFS.

V usage is TRBV19 and J usage is TRBJ1-2; D not resolved. V gave up 0 bases and J gave up 8 bases, with 13 bases separating them. The germline CDR1 and CDR2 sequences are LNHDA and SQIVND (reference sequence). The CDR3 consists of 14 residues. CDR3 sequence reads: CASSIERKTGGYTF. The CDR3, as DNA: TGTGCCAGTAGTATAGAGAGGAAAACCGGGGGCTACACCTTC.

The chain combines TRBV28 with TRBJ2-7; 9 nucleotides align to TRBD1. With V trimmed by 3 bases and J by 1 base, 4 bases remained unmatched. Per germline, CDR1 MDHEN and CDR2 SYDVKM. The CDR3 is made up of 15 amino acids. The CDR3: CASSLDRGFSYEQYV. The CDR3 DNA reads as TGTGCCAGCAGTTTGGACAGGGGATTTTCCTACGAGCAGTACGTC.

This clone was seen more than once but under ten times. The chain uses TRBV19 and TRBJ2-5; D might be TRBD2 (6 bases). Trimming cost V 5 bases and J 2 bases, with 12 bases left between them. Germline CDR1 is LNHDA and CDR2 is SQIVND (reference sequence). The CDR3 sequence is 14 residues long. CDR3 protein: CASSVSGRQETQYF. The CDR3 region has the DNA TGTGCCAGTAGTGTCTCCGGGAGACAAGAGACCCAGTACTTC.

The rearrangement links TRBV14 to TRBJ2-1; TRBD2 might be the D (6 bases). This CDR3 comprises 17 residues. Germline V gene data show CDR1 as SGHDN and CDR2 as FVKESK. The V and J ends lost 0 bases and 2 bases respectively, with 14 bases between them. Here the CDR3 DNA reads TGTGCCAGCAGCCAAGACCTTTCTGCGGGGACCTACAATGAGCAGTTCTTC. As protein: CASSQDLSAGTYNEQFF.

This sequence joins TRBV18 and TRBJ1-3; D is perhaps TRBD1 (6 bases). Trimming shortened V by 0 bases and J by 2 bases, and 26 bases separated the two germline ends. Germline assignment: CDR1 KGHSH and CDR2 LQKENI. The CDR3 runs 21 residues. CDR3 loop: CASSPPRGTAGSVGAGNTIYF. The CDR3 nucleotides read TGTGCCAGCTCACCACCGAGGGGGACCGCCGGGTCGGTCGGGGCTGGAAACACCATATATTTT.